Below, 29 T cell receptor beta chains from the same sample are listed, as sequenced in a study of blood T cell repertoires in COVID-19. Data came from immunoSEQ multiplex PCR; TCRdb stores just in-frame clones and leaves some out. The repertoire holds 250,000 to 300,000 clones, more than 75% seen once, with about 1.6% in the top ten. The sample comprised peripheral blood. These receptor sequences come from a woman aged 40 to 49 who had recovered from COVID-19.

This chain connects TRBV11-3 to TRBJ2-7; a possible D gene is TRBD1 (5 bases). Per germline, CDR1 SGHNT and CDR2 YENEEA. The CDR3 sequence is 13 residues long. The ends were cut back, 0 bases at V and 5 bases at J, with 8 bases in the middle. CDR3 DNA sequence: TGTGCCAGCAGCTTAGAGGGGCCGAACGAGCAGTACTTC. Amino acids: CASSLEGPNEQYF.

The chain joins TRBV7-2 to TRBJ1-1; 8 bases are shared with TRBD1. The CDR3 has 14 residues. V dropped 5 bases and J dropped 4; count of bases not matched to a gene: 6. Germline CDR1 is SGHTA and CDR2 is FQGNSA. CDR3 sequence reads: CASSALTGVTEAFF. DNA of the CDR3: TGTGCCAGCAGCGCCTTGACAGGGGTCACTGAAGCTTTCTTT.

J is TRBJ1-2 and V is TRBV5-1; 10 nucleotides align to TRBD1. Germline assignment: CDR1 SGHRS and CDR2 YFSETQ. The CDR3 runs 14 residues. The junction had 8 bases not matched to a gene; V was cut back by 4 bases and J by 8 bases. The CDR3 sequence is CASSKRQGAYGYTF. CDR3 coding DNA: TGCGCCAGCAGCAAACGACAGGGGGCGTACGGCTACACCTTC.

The genes are TRBV14 and TRBJ2-1; 9 nucleotides line up with TRBD2. Germline lookup yields CDR1 SGHDN and CDR2 FVKESK. The CDR3 length is 15 residues. The V and J ends lost 0 bases and 10 bases, in that order; junction bases with no gene match: 7. The CDR3 here is CASSQDWRGGGEQFF. CDR3 sequence (DNA): TGTGCCAGCAGCCAAGATTGGCGGGGGGGCGGGGAGCAGTTCTTC.

V is TRBV7-2 and J is TRBJ2-5, with TRBD2 identical over 16 bases. The CDR3 has 19 residues. CDR1 SGHTA and CDR2 FQGNSA come from the germline V gene. V lost 2 bases, J lost 2 bases, and 8 bases stayed unmatched. The CDR3 loop is CASSLRTGLAGGSQETQYF. The CDR3 DNA reads TGTGCCAGCAGCTTACGAACGGGACTAGCGGGGGGGTCGCAAGAGACCCAGTACTTC.

This chain links TRBV7-9 with TRBJ1-6; D perhaps matches TRBD1 (6 bases). Deletions cut 5 bases from V and 7 bases from J, with 12 bases between. Germline V CDR1 and CDR2: SEHNR, FQNEAQ (reference sequence). This CDR3 spans 14 amino acids. The CDR3 is CASSKQGWNSPLHF. CDR3 bases: TGTGCCAGCAGCAAACAGGGATGGAATTCACCCCTCCACTTT.

As to this clone: Distinct nucleotide sequences in the sample also encode this CDR3. J is TRBJ1-5 and V is TRBV27, with TRBD1 as a possible D gene (5 bases). Trimming removed 3 bases from V and 4 bases from J, with 13 bases in between. Per germline, CDR1 MNHEY and CDR2 SMNVEV (reference sequence). This CDR3 comprises 15 residues. The CDR3 sequence: CASSLGRAINQPQHF. DNA of the CDR3: TGTGCCAGCAGTTTGGGCAGGGCGATTAATCAGCCCCAGCATTTT.

V gene TRBV5-6 combines with J gene TRBJ2-5, with D possibly matching TRBD1 (6 bases). CDR1 and CDR2 from the germline V gene are SGHDT and YYEEEE. The CDR3 has 14 amino acids. V gave up 1 base and J gave up 4 bases, with 11 bases separating them. CDR3 DNA sequence: TGTGCCAGCAGCTTGCCGGGACAATCAGAGACCCAGTACTTC. Its translation: CASSLPGQSETQYF.

The chain uses TRBV19 and TRBJ1-1; 8 bases fit TRBD1. Germline assignment: CDR1 LNHDA and CDR2 SQIVND (reference sequence). This CDR3 has 15 amino acids. Trimming cost V 1 base and J 4 bases; bases outside gene matches: 5. CDR3 residues: CASSIGTTGGTEAFF. CDR3 DNA: TGTGCCAGTAGTATAGGCACTACAGGGGGCACTGAAGCTTTCTTT.

This clone has just a few counts. The chain links TRBV29-1 to TRBJ2-5; 9 nucleotides align to TRBD1. This CDR3 is 12 amino acids long. Germline V gene lookup returns CDR1 SQVTM and CDR2 ANQGSEA. V trimming: 7 bases; J trimming: 5 bases; junction bases outside the gene matches: 5. This CDR3 reads CSGGGQGETQYF. DNA for the CDR3: TGCAGCGGAGGGGGACAGGGCGAGACCCAGTACTTC.

The chain recombines TRBV6-5 with TRBJ2-5; 12 nucleotides align to TRBD1. Unmatched junction bases numbered 8, after V lost 10 bases and J lost 2 bases. Germline V CDR1 and CDR2: MNHEY, SVGAGI. CDR3 length equals 15 residues. The CDR3 sequence is CATQGTGGRQETQYF. The DNA for the CDR3 is TGTGCCACCCAAGGGACAGGGGGCCGGCAAGAGACCCAGTACTTC.

This clone turned up a few times. J is TRBJ2-7 and V is TRBV27; D uncertain. Trimming removed 5 bases from V and 0 bases from J, with 17 bases in between. Germline V CDR1 and CDR2: MNHEY, SMNVEV (reference sequence). The CDR3 is 16 residues long. The CDR3 spells CASSHFPVRSSYEQYF. CDR3 coding DNA: TGTGCCAGCAGTCACTTTCCGGTGAGGAGCTCCTACGAGCAGTACTTC.

The chain uses TRBV9 and TRBJ2-1; 9 positions agree with TRBD1. The ends lost 0 bases at V and 6 bases at J; junction bases unmatched: 7. CDR1 is SGDLS, CDR2 YYNGEE, per germline. This CDR3 is built from 16 residues. In nucleotides, the CDR3 is TGTGCCAGCAGCGTAGTTGACAGGGGGTTCCGCAATGAGCAGTTCTTC. Translating it yields CASSVVDRGFRNEQFF. The whole variable domain, remainder taken from reference TRBV9 and TRBJ2-1, is DSGVTQTPKHLITATGQRVTLRCSPRSGDLSVYWYQQSLDQGLQFLIQYYNGEERAKGNILERFSAQQFPDLHSELNLSSLELGDSALYFCASSVVDRGFRNEQFFGPGTRLTVL.

The chain has TRBV21-1 and TRBJ1-3. TRBV21-1 is a pseudogene locus. The CDR3 is 16 amino acids. The CDR3 is CASSQWGSGPGNTIYF. The CDR3 DNA sequence: TGTGCCAGCAGTCAGTGGGGCAGCGGGCCTGGAAACACCATATATTTT.

The gene calls are TRBV6-5 and TRBJ1-4, with 8 bases that match TRBD1. CDR3 length: 14 amino acids. Germline CDR1 MNHEY, CDR2 SVGAGI. Trimming cost V 8 bases and J 6 bases; bases outside gene matches: 8. The CDR3 nucleotides read TGTGCCAGCGGGGGGACAGGCGCGGATGAAAAACTGTTTTTT. Translation gives CASGGTGADEKLFF.

The sample holds one count of this clone. The chain has TRBV19 and TRBJ1-2, with D maybe TRBD1 (6 bases). CDR3 length equals 13 residues. CDR1 and CDR2 (germline): LNHDA, SQIVND (reference sequence). The V and J ends lost 3 bases and 6 bases respectively, with 11 bases between them. CDR3 DNA: TGTGCCAGTAGTATTTGGGGGCCCAATGGCTACACCTTC. Translated: CASSIWGPNGYTF.

The chain employs TRBV1 and TRBJ2-3; TRBD2 is the table's D call, not checked against the DNA. TRBV1 constitutes a pseudogene. The CDR3 is made up of 14 amino acids. Written as DNA, the CDR3 is TGCACCAGCAGCCGGGCTAGCGGGGCAGATACGCAGTATTTT. Translated: CTSSRASGADTQYF.

V gene TRBV19 combines with J gene TRBJ1-2; D gene uncertain. Germline CDR1 is LNHDA and CDR2 is SQIVND (reference sequence). The germline V and J ends were trimmed by 3 bases and 3 bases, with 11 bases remaining between them. The CDR3 loop spans 14 amino acids. CDR3 sequence (DNA): TGTGCCAGTAGTATCCAGAATGCTGACTATGGCTACACCTTC. It specifies CASSIQNADYGYTF.

This chain connects TRBV5-1 to TRBJ2-3, with a weak D call TRBD2 (6 bases). The CDR3 covers 15 residues. Germline CDR1 is SGHRS and CDR2 is YFSETQ. V lost 1 base and J 5 bases, leaving 14 bases between the germline ends. The CDR3, as DNA: TGCGCCAGCAGCTTGAGGACTCTGGGGGGAGATACGCAGTATTTT. Protein sequence: CASSLRTLGGDTQYF.

CDR3 sequence reads: CASSSWDRGYNEQFF. The CDR3 nucleotides read TGTGCCAGCAGCTCGTGGGACAGGGGGTACAATGAGCAGTTCTTC. The rearrangement links TRBV5-5 to TRBJ2-1; TRBD1 matches at 11 bases. V shed 3 bases and J 4 bases; nucleotides not matched to a gene: 3. The CDR3 contains 15 residues. Germline-derived CDR1 and CDR2 are SGHKS and YYEKEE (reference sequence).

This chain joins TRBV9 and TRBJ2-3; weak D call: TRBD2 (6 bases). The CDR3 has 15 residues. Between the trimmed V and J ends, which lost 6 bases and 6 bases, there was a span of 20 bases. Looked up from germline, CDR1 is SGDLS and CDR2 is YYNGEE. The CDR3 DNA is TGTGCCAGCACCCAGTGGGGGGTCCCTGGCGATACGCAGTATTTT. Translating gives CASTQWGVPGDTQYF.

DNA of the CDR3: TGTGCCAGCAGCCCACAGGGTGCCGGCTACGAGCAGTACTTC. Protein product: CASSPQGAGYEQYF. The J gene is TRBJ2-7, the V gene TRBV7-2; tentative D call: TRBD1 (6 bases). V shed 5 bases and J shed 3 bases, with 14 bases lying between them. Per germline, CDR1 SGHTA and CDR2 FQGNSA. The CDR3 runs 14 residues.

The V and J genes are TRBV10-3 and TRBJ1-5; D ambiguous. Germline V gene data show CDR1 as ENHRY and CDR2 as SYGVKD. V lost 6 bases and J lost 5, with 11 bases in between. The CDR3 spans 13 residues. The CDR3 bases are TGTGCCATCAGGGCGCAAGGAGATCAGCCCCAGCATTTT. As protein: CAIRAQGDQPQHF.

The rearrangement uses TRBV29-1 and TRBJ2-7; 7 bases map to TRBD1. Germline CDR1 SQVTM, CDR2 ANQGSEA. The V and J ends lost 6 bases and 0 bases, in that order; junction bases with no gene match: 8. This CDR3 spans 14 amino acids. The CDR3 is CSVSGQASSYEQYF. For the CDR3, the DNA is TGCAGCGTCTCCGGACAGGCCAGCTCCTACGAGCAGTACTTC.

The CDR3 bases are TGTGCCAGCAGTTCAGGGGGCTACGAGCAGTACTTC. It translates to CASSSGGYEQYF. The chain couples TRBV12-3 or TRBV12-4 to TRBJ2-7, with 7 bases that match TRBD1. J gave up 3 bases and V 4 bases, and 0 bases lay outside the gene matches. The CDR3 is 12 amino acids.

The J gene is TRBJ2-3, the V gene TRBV2; maybe TRBD2 (5 bases). Germline assignment: CDR1 SNHLY and CDR2 FYNNEI. The CDR3 contains 13 residues. The V end was cut by 10 bases, the J end by 4 bases, with 15 bases between. DNA of the CDR3: TGTGCCAAGGCAACTAGGGCGGCAGATACGCAGTATTTT. Its protein is CAKATRAADTQYF.

The V call is TRBV7-9, the J call TRBJ1-2; no firm D call. Germline lookup yields CDR1 SEHNR and CDR2 FQNEAQ (reference sequence). Trimming shortened V by 5 bases and J by 6 bases, and 13 bases separated the two germline ends. The CDR3 is made up of 13 amino acids. The CDR3: CASSLTAADGYTF. Here the CDR3 DNA reads TGTGCCAGCAGCCTCACAGCGGCCGATGGCTACACCTTC.

The chain combines TRBV5-1 with TRBJ2-3; TRBD1 is a possible D gene (6 bases). Trimming took 0 bases from V and 2 from J, leaving 10 bases between them. The CDR3 loop spans 15 amino acids. Germline CDR1 SGHRS, CDR2 YFSETQ. CDR3 residues: CASSLGGGDTDTQYF. In DNA, the CDR3 is TGCGCCAGCAGCTTGGGAGGGGGTGACACAGATACGCAGTATTTT.

This clone was detected once. The rearrangement joins TRBV6-6 to TRBJ2-4; D is perhaps TRBD2 (6 bases). V dropped 2 bases and J dropped 5 bases, with 16 bases sitting between them. This CDR3 spans 16 amino acids. The germline V gene encodes CDR1 MNHNY and CDR2 SVGAGI (reference sequence). The CDR3 coding sequence is TGTGCCAGCAGTTACGGGGCGGGACGGGGCCAAAACATTCAGTACTTC. It encodes CASSYGAGRGQNIQYF.